There are many counts of the clone carrying this TCR beta chain. These data belong to a study of Graves' ophthalmopathy and Graves' hyperthyroidism. Germline V gives CDR1 DFQATT, CDR2 SNEGSKA (reference sequence). Trimming at V came to 1 base and at J to 0 bases, leaving 2 bases not matched to a gene. The CDR3 has 14 amino acids. The authors amplified TCR beta CDR3 regions from RNA transcripts. Second-round multiplex PCR came after a first-round RT-PCR that employed HTBI primers. TCRdb re-analysed the multiplex PCR reads in MiXCR, keeping a single row per CDR3 protein. In the table there are over 500,000 distinct CDR3 sequences, 22% of which are singletons.

Sequencing input: peripheral blood. This receptor was obtained from a woman younger than 35 with stable Graves' hyperthyroidism. Some clones in this sample may be carry-over from other donors' samples. The V gene is TRBV20-1, the J gene TRBJ2-7; the match to TRBD1 covers 8 bases. CDR3: CSARVTGGSYEQYF. In DNA, the CDR3 is TGCAGTGCTAGAGTTACAGGGGGCTCCTACGAGCAGTACTTC.